The rows below give T cell receptor beta chains drawn from one sample of a study of cytomegalovirus exposure and HLA in healthy donors. Some clones are missing from TCRdb's copy, which holds only in-frame ones; the method was immunoSEQ multiplex PCR. The sample includes approximately 190,000 clones, 75% to 80% seen only once; the top ten take 12% to 15%. The sequenced sample consisted of PBMCs. These receptors all come from a woman in her thirties in good health and CMV-seropositive. Both conserved end residues are part of each CDR3. Fields, in order: J gene, clone size, V gene, CDR3 length, D gene, CDR3 DNA, CDR3 protein. D genes are given only for firm matches. Size is omitted from some rows. Given values are once, few, many or a class for expanded clones.

TRBJ1-1 | once | TRBV6-4 | 13 | NA | TGTGCCAGCAGTCTCGACGGGGACACTGAAGCTTTCTTT | CASSLDGDTEAFF
TRBJ1-2 | NA | TRBV7-8 | 14 | NA | TGTGCCAGCCCCCGAGGGGGGGGGTACTATGGCTACACCTTC | CASPRGGGYYGYTF
TRBJ2-1 | NA | TRBV12-5 | 11 | NA | TGTGCTAGTGGTCGCGACAGGGAGCAGTTCTTC | CASGRDREQFF
TRBJ2-7 | NA | TRBV23-1 | 14 | NA | TGCGCCAGCAGTCAATTTGGCTTTTCCTACGAGCAGTACTTC | CASSQFGFSYEQYF
TRBJ1-1 | NA | TRBV6-1 | 12 | NA | TGTGCCAGCAAGGAGCTGGGCACTGAAGCTTTCTTT | CASKELGTEAFF
TRBJ2-3 | NA | TRBV18 | 13 | TRBD2 | TGTGCCAGCTCGATCGGGGGGGCAGATACGCAGTATTTT | CASSIGGADTQYF
TRBJ2-1 | NA | TRBV29-1 | 16 | NA | TGCAGCGTTGAAGTGGGGACTCTCCGTTCCTACAATGAGCAGTTCTTC | CSVEVGTLRSYNEQFF
TRBJ2-5 | once | TRBV27 | 15 | NA | TGTGCCAGCAGTCCGTCTACAGTGGGCCAAGAGACCCAGTACTTC | CASSPSTVGQETQYF
TRBJ1-5 | few | TRBV5-4 | 14 | TRBD1 | TGTGCCAGCAGCCAAGGGACAGGCAATCAGCCCCAGCATTTT | CASSQGTGNQPQHF
TRBJ2-4 | NA | TRBV6-1 | 12 | NA | TGTGCCAGCAGTGAACAGGTCCCGATTCAGTACTTC | CASSEQVPIQYF
TRBJ2-1 | NA | TRBV30 | 15 | TRBD2 | TGTGCCTGCAGCGGGGGGGCCTTGGCGTACAATGAGCAGTTCTTC | CACSGGALAYNEQFF
TRBJ1-3 | NA | TRBV19 | 11 | NA | TGTGCCAGTAGTCTTGGAAACACCATATATTTT | CASSLGNTIYF
TRBJ2-5 | NA | TRBV28 | 13 | TRBD2 | TGTGCCAGCAGTCGGGGGGATGGGGAGACCCAGTACTTC | CASSRGDGETQYF
TRBJ2-7 | once | TRBV7-9 | 14 | NA | TGTTCCAGCATCGACTCGGGAGTGGGGAACGAGCAGTACTTC | CSSIDSGVGNEQYF
TRBJ2-1 | NA | TRBV9 | 15 | NA | TGTGCCAGCAGCGTAGTGGACTACTCCTACAATGAGCAGTTCTTC | CASSVVDYSYNEQFF
TRBJ2-7 | once | TRBV19 | 15 | NA | TGTGCCAGTAGTATCGGACAGAAAGGCTCCTACGAGCAGTACTTC | CASSIGQKGSYEQYF
TRBJ2-3 | NA | TRBV7-2 | 18 | TRBD2 | TGTGCCAGCAGCTATAGACTAGCGGGAGTTGGGGCCACAGATACGCAGTATTTT | CASSYRLAGVGATDTQYF
TRBJ2-2 | NA | TRBV11-3 | 15 | TRBD2 | TGTGCCAGCAGCTTAACGAGCGGGACGGCCGGGGAGCTGTTTTTT | CASSLTSGTAGELFF
TRBJ1-6 | NA | TRBV6-1 | 14 | NA | TGTGCCAGCAACATGGCCAGTGATGATTCACCCCTCCACTTT | CASNMASDDSPLHF
TRBJ1-4 | NA | TRBV7-9 | 17 | NA | TGTGCCAGCAGCTTAGCGGGGAGATCTACAACTAATGAAAAACTGTTTTTT | CASSLAGRSTTNEKLFF
TRBJ2-7 | NA | TRBV7-9 | 17 | NA | TGTGCCAGCAGCTCAAGGGAGGCGGGGGCCTTCTCCTACGAGCAGTACTTC | CASSSREAGAFSYEQYF
TRBJ2-1 | NA | TRBV5-6 | 15 | TRBD1 | TGTGCCAGCAGCTTCGGGACAGGGGGATACAATGAGCAGTTCTTC | CASSFGTGGYNEQFF
TRBJ2-7 | NA | TRBV15 | 16 | TRBD1 | TGTGCCACCAGCAGGAGATTCGGGACAGGGGGCTACGAGCAGTACTTC | CATSRRFGTGGYEQYF
TRBJ1-1 | once | TRBV4-1 | 16 | NA | TGCGCCAGCAGCCAAGGAGCGGGACTCATGAACACTGAAGCTTTCTTT | CASSQGAGLMNTEAFF
TRBJ2-1 | NA | TRBV7-8 | 16 | NA | TGTGCCAGCAGCTTAGATTCGTGGAGCTCCTACAATGAGCAGTTCTTC | CASSLDSWSSYNEQFF
TRBJ1-6 | few | TRBV2 | 15 | TRBD1 | TGTGCCAGCAGTCGAACAGGGGCCAAGAATTCACCCCTCCACTTT | CASSRTGAKNSPLHF
TRBJ1-1 | NA | TRBV5-1 | 14 | NA | TGCGCCAGCAGCTTACTGGGGGGGTCCTCTGAAGCTTTCTTT | CASSLLGGSSEAFF
TRBJ1-1 | NA | TRBV14 | 15 | NA | TGTGCCAGCAGCCAAGATGTGAACTCCAGGCCTGAAGCTTTCTTT | CASSQDVNSRPEAFF
TRBJ2-3 | NA | TRBV5-1 | 14 | TRBD2 | TGCGCCAGCAGCTACGGACTAGCGGTCCCCCCGCAGTATTTT | CASSYGLAVPPQYF
TRBJ2-3 | NA | TRBV20-1 | 10 | NA | TGCAGTGCTAGTAGAGATACGCAGTATTTT | CSASRDTQYF
TRBJ1-2 | NA | TRBV7-2 | 14 | NA | TGTGCCAGCAGCCGGGACTCTCGCTCGCATGGCTACACCTTC | CASSRDSRSHGYTF
TRBJ2-1 | NA | TRBV19 | 16 | TRBD1 | TGTGCCAGTAGTACGGGGACAGGGGGCAGCTACAATGAGCAGTTCTTC | CASSTGTGGSYNEQFF
TRBJ1-2 | NA | TRBV28 | 12 | NA | TGTGCCAGCGGACAATTCGCCCTCGGCTACACCTTC | CASGQFALGYTF
TRBJ1-2 | few | TRBV7-9 | 17 | TRBD1 | TGTGCCAGCAGCCAGACCCGGGACAGAGTTTTTAACTATGGCTACACCTTC | CASSQTRDRVFNYGYTF
TRBJ1-1 | NA | TRBV28 | 14 | NA | TGTGCCAGCAGTTTAAGTAGACAGGACACTGAAGCTTTCTTT | CASSLSRQDTEAFF
TRBJ1-1 | NA | TRBV28 | 12 | NA | TGTGCCAGCAGTGAAAGGGGGACTGAAGCTTTCTTT | CASSERGTEAFF
TRBJ2-7 | NA | TRBV15 | 13 | NA | TGTGCCACCAGCCAAGGACTGGCGTACGAGCAGTACTTC | CATSQGLAYEQYF
TRBJ2-3 | NA | TRBV30 | 16 | TRBD2 | TGTGCCTGGAGTTCCGGGACTAGCGGGGGGGGAGGTACGCAGTATTTT | CAWSSGTSGGGGTQYF
TRBJ2-1 | NA | TRBV5-1 | 13 | NA | TGCGCCAGCAGGGCGACAGATTATGATGAGCAGTTCTTC | CASRATDYDEQFF
TRBJ1-2 | NA | TRBV10-3 | 13 | NA | TGTGCCATCAGTGAGTCAGGGGACTATGGCTACACCTTC | CAISESGDYGYTF